This T cell receptor beta chain was obtained from a study of blood T cell repertoires in COVID-19. Study overall: COVID-19 samples, acute and convalescent, were from the United States, Italy and Spain.

The data were produced by immunoSEQ multiplex PCR, yet TCRdb's version contains in-frame clones alone and is incomplete. The profile shows roughly 400,000 clones, about 92% of them singletons. The TCR was taken from a man aged 18 to 30 who had recovered from COVID-19. The sample was PBMCs or T cells enriched from blood (not recorded which).

The CDR3 sequence is CASSMGDRGVQNTEAFF. The CDR3 region has the DNA TGTGCCAGTAGTATGGGGGACAGGGGGGTTCAGAACACTGAAGCTTTCTTT. V usage is TRBV19 and J usage is TRBJ1-1; 11 positions agree with TRBD1. The junction had 7 bases not matched to a gene; V was cut back by 3 bases and J by 1 base. Germline V lookup: CDR1 LNHDA, CDR2 SQIVND (reference sequence). The CDR3 has 17 amino acids.